The following is a T cell receptor (beta chain) sequence with its context. This entry is derived from a study of blood T cell repertoires in COVID-19. Across the study: From the United States, Italy and Spain came samples of acute and convalescent COVID-19.

TCRdb's copy holds only in-frame clones and misses some; the assay was immunoSEQ multiplex PCR. The sample consists of fewer than 300,000 clones, approximately 87% of them appearing once. Material for sequencing was peripheral blood. The origin of this receptor is a woman between 65 and 79 years old with active or convalescent COVID-19.

CDR3 sequence: CASSPRDRGADTQYF. The CDR3 nucleotides are TGTGCCAGCAGCCCCCGGGACAGGGGCGCAGATACGCAGTATTTT. J is TRBJ2-3 and V is TRBV3-1 (or the pseudogene TRBV3-2); 10 bases line up with TRBD1. J gave up 4 bases and V 4 bases, and 5 bases lay outside the gene matches. Germline V gene data show CDR1 as LGHDT and CDR2 as YNNKEL (reference sequence). The CDR3 is 15 residues long.